Listed here are 10 T cell receptor beta chains from one sample, sequenced in a study of T-cell memory formation after mild COVID-19. One entry per CDR3 protein results from TCRdb running MiXCR on the 5' RACE reads. Among 340,000 or so distinct CDR3 sequences listed, 10% to 15% were seen once. Source material: PBMCs or a T cell subset sorted from them (not recorded which). These receptor sequences come from a man younger than 35 who had mild COVID-19 (a few samples of this study predate the infection). Cell type and time point are not known.

This clonotype was observed a few times. This rearrangement joins TRBV29-1 to TRBJ2-5; D gene ambiguous. CDR1 SQVTM and CDR2 ANQGSEA come from the germline V gene. CDR3 length: 9 residues. Trimming removed 8 bases from V and 4 bases from J, with 5 bases in between. The CDR3 here is CSTRETQYF. CDR3 nucleotides: TGCAGCACGAGAGAGACCCAGTACTTC.

The chain has TRBV19 and TRBJ1-2; 11 bases are a match to TRBD1. V dropped 6 bases and J dropped 4; count of bases not matched to a gene: 4. The CDR3 covers 14 residues. The germline CDR1 and CDR2 sequences are LNHDA and SQIVND (reference sequence). The CDR3: CASSGQGASYGYTF. The CDR3 nucleotides are TGTGCCAGTAGCGGACAGGGGGCGTCCTATGGCTACACCTTC.

The gene calls are TRBV10-3 and TRBJ1-1; D not resolved. The V gene's germline CDR1 is ENHRY and CDR2 SYGVKD. This CDR3 comprises 9 residues. The germline V and J ends were trimmed by 7 bases and 10 bases, with 7 bases remaining between them. This CDR3 is CAIKVRAFF. CDR3 in DNA: TGTGCCATCAAGGTTCGAGCTTTCTTT.

J is TRBJ2-1 and V is TRBV2; D possibly corresponds to TRBD1 (5 bases). Germline CDR1 is SNHLY and CDR2 is FYNNEI. Trimming took off 3 bases at V and 7 bases at J, with 13 bases between the two ends. CDR3 length equals 14 residues. CDR3 sequence reads: CASSDPQGWNEQFF. CDR3 coding DNA: TGTGCCAGCAGTGACCCTCAGGGATGGAATGAGCAGTTCTTC.

V and J are TRBV25-1 and TRBJ2-2, with D tentatively TRBD2 (5 bases). Deletions cut 0 bases from V and 3 bases from J, with 11 bases between. The CDR3 is 16 amino acids. Germline CDR1 MGHDK, CDR2 SYGVNS. In DNA, the CDR3 is TGTGCCAGCAGTGAATACGAGTGGCGGGACACCGGGGAGCTGTTTTTT. This translates into CASSEYEWRDTGELFF.

The rearrangement uses TRBV18 and TRBJ1-1; D may be TRBD1 (5 bases). V was shortened by 3 bases and J by 12 bases, with 17 bases between the two germline ends. The CDR3 totals 13 residues. The germline gives CDR1 KGHSH, CDR2 LQKENI. CDR3 DNA: TGTGCCAGCTCACCTGAGCGGGGACTTGATTCTTTCTTT. Protein sequence: CASSPERGLDSFF. Full variable domain (rest looked up from reference TRBV18 and TRBJ1-1): NAGVMQNPRHLVRRRGQEARLRCSPMKGHSHVYWYRQLPEEGLKFMVYLQKENIIDESGMPKERFSAEFPKEGPSILRIQQVVRGDSAAYFCASSPERGLDSFFGQGTRLTVV.

This clonotype has only a few counts. V and J are TRBV5-6 and TRBJ2-5, with 8 bases lining up with TRBD1. Germline V CDR1 and CDR2: SGHDT, YYEEEE. This CDR3 has 14 amino acids. V was clipped by 4 bases and J by 0 bases; unmatched bases: 2. CDR3 in DNA: TGTGCCAGCAGCGTGGGACAGGACCAAGAGACCCAGTACTTC. Its translation is CASSVGQDQETQYF.

Only a few counts were recorded for this clonotype. V and J are TRBV20-1 and TRBJ1-1; TRBD1 matches 7 bases. Germline loops: CDR1 DFQATT, CDR2 SNEGSKA (reference sequence). V lost 3 bases to trimming and J lost 4 bases; unmatched junction nucleotides: 5. The CDR3 is made up of 13 amino acids. This chain's CDR3 is CSASGRGTTEAFF. CDR3 coding DNA: TGCAGTGCTAGTGGCAGGGGGACCACTGAAGCTTTCTTT.

This clonotype was seen many times. This chain connects TRBV20-1 to TRBJ2-5, with 11 bases matching TRBD2. The CDR3 is made up of 18 amino acids. In germline, CDR1 is DFQATT, CDR2 SNEGSKA (reference sequence). Losses at the gene ends were 0 bases for V and 1 base for J; bases not matched to a gene: 10. The CDR3 protein is CSARDLASSGGTQETQYF. CDR3 nucleotide sequence: TGCAGTGCTAGAGATTTAGCCTCTAGCGGGGGGACCCAAGAGACCCAGTACTTC.

This clonotype was picked up many times. The rearrangement links TRBV4-1 to TRBJ2-7, with 11 bases matching TRBD2. Germline assignment: CDR1 MGHRA and CDR2 YSYEKL. The CDR3 extends over 15 amino acids. V shed 5 bases and J 5 bases; nucleotides not matched to a gene: 8. In DNA, the CDR3 is TGCGCCAGCAGCTTTTCCCTAGCGGGGGGAAACGAGCAGTACTTC. This gives the protein CASSFSLAGGNEQYF.